One and the same sample provided the 9 T cell receptor beta chains below, sequenced in a study of Graves' ophthalmopathy and Graves' hyperthyroidism. The study amplified TCR beta CDR3 regions using RNA transcripts. RT-PCR in the first round used HTBI primers; a second-round multiplex PCR followed. TCRdb processed the multiplex PCR reads anew with MiXCR; each CDR3 protein has one entry. This sample has 500,000 to 800,000 distinct CDR3 sequences; under 50% occur once, and the top ten carry over 2.5%. Sequencing was carried out using peripheral blood. The source of these receptors is an adult man with Graves' ophthalmopathy.

This clonotype was seen more than once but under ten times. The chain combines TRBV19 with TRBJ2-6; 7 bases fit TRBD1. Per the germline V gene, CDR1 is LNHDA and CDR2 is SQIVND (reference sequence). The J segment lost 0 bases and the V segment lost 5 bases, leaving 4 bases of the junction unmatched. This CDR3 is built from 16 residues. CDR3 region: CASSGTVASGANVLTF. CDR3 DNA: TGTGCCAGTAGTGGGACAGTCGCCTCTGGGGCCAACGTCCTGACTTTC.

About this clonotype: The conserved phenylalanine or tryptophan normally closing the CDR3 is absent here, so this likely arose from a read error. This chain links TRBV4-3 with TRBJ2-7; TRBD1 matches at 9 bases. This CDR3 has 15 amino acids. The germline CDR1 and CDR2 sequences are LGHNA and YSLEER. The CDR3 DNA reads as TGCGCTAGCAGCCAAGGTTGGGACAGGGAAGGCGAGCAGTACCTC. This translates into CASSQGWDREGEQYL.

This clonotype appeared many times. V gene TRBV19 combines with J gene TRBJ1-1; TRBD1 might be the D (5 bases). Germline values: CDR1 LNHDA, CDR2 SQIVND (reference sequence). V dropped 7 bases and J dropped 4 bases, with 22 bases sitting between them. The CDR3 contains 16 residues. The CDR3 region is CASTKSTASVFTEAFF. The CDR3 DNA reads TGTGCCAGTACCAAATCGACAGCATCTGTGTTCACTGAAGCTTTCTTT. The full variable domain, in which reference TRBV19 and TRBJ1-1 provide the parts outside the CDR3, is DGGITQSPKYLFRKEGQNVTLSCEQNLNHDAMYWYRQDPGQGLRLIYYSQIVNDFQKGDIAEGYSVSREKKESFPLTVTSAQKNPTAFYLCASTKSTASVFTEAFFGQGTRLTVV.

This clonotype was seen repeatedly, ten times or more. The chain is built from TRBV9 and TRBJ1-2; the match to TRBD1 covers 9 bases. CDR1 is SGDLS, CDR2 YYNGEE, per germline. J was trimmed by 2 bases and V by 0 bases; bases with no gene match: 5. CDR3 length: 16 amino acids. The DNA of the CDR3 is TGTGCCAGCAGCGTAGCCCCGGGACAGGGCAACTATGGCTACACCTTC. Protein: CASSVAPGQGNYGYTF.

J is TRBJ1-5 and V is TRBV7-9; D not certain. V gave up 3 bases and J gave up 7 bases, with 13 bases separating them. Per the germline V gene, CDR1 is SEHNR and CDR2 is FQNEAQ (reference sequence). This CDR3 spans 14 amino acids. The CDR3, as DNA: TGTGCCAGCAGCTTTTCAGGTTCCGGGCAGCCCCAGCATTTT. Residues: CASSFSGSGQPQHF. The whole variable domain, filled in from reference TRBV7-9 and TRBJ1-5, reads DTGVSQNPRHKITKRGQNVTFRCDPISEHNRLYWYRQTLGQGPEFLTYFQNEAQLEKSRLLSDRFSAERPKGSFSTLEIQRTEQGDSAMYLCASSFSGSGQPQHFGDGTRLSIL.

This clonotype was seen repeatedly, ten times or more. The rearrangement joins TRBV5-1 to TRBJ1-1, with D hard to call. This CDR3 comprises 15 residues. With 1 base removed from V and 0 bases from J, the gap between germline ends came to 10 bases. Per germline, CDR1 SGHRS and CDR2 YFSETQ. CDR3 loop: CASSLNPGMNTEAFF. For the CDR3, the DNA is TGCGCCAGCAGCTTGAACCCGGGGATGAACACTGAAGCTTTCTTT.

This clonotype came up many times. The V call is TRBV12-3 or TRBV12-4, the J call TRBJ1-5; TRBD1 aligns across 7 bases. The CDR3 extends over 14 amino acids. Trimming removed 3 bases from V and 6 bases from J; junction bases left unmatched: 5. This CDR3 is CASSLRGLSQPQHF. As DNA, the CDR3 is TGTGCCAGCAGTTTGAGGGGGCTCTCTCAGCCCCAGCATTTT.

As regards this clonotype: A read error is possible here, since a much larger clone lies one base away. V is TRBV7-2 and J is TRBJ2-7; weak D call: TRBD1 (5 bases). The CDR3 extends over 12 amino acids. Between the trimmed V and J ends, which lost 5 bases and 6 bases, there was a span of 11 bases. Germline CDR1 SGHTA, CDR2 FQGNSA. The CDR3 protein is CASSQRGFEQYF. CDR3 DNA: TGTGCCAGCAGCCAAAGGGGATTCGAGCAGTACTTC.

This clonotype was picked up many times. This rearrangement joins TRBV6-4 to TRBJ2-6, with TRBD1 as a possible D gene (6 bases). The CDR3 is 16 amino acids. V was shortened by 2 bases and J by 0 bases, with 8 bases between the two germline ends. Germline values: CDR1 MRHNA, CDR2 SNTAGT. CDR3 sequence: CASSDKDSSGANVLTF. DNA of the CDR3: TGTGCCAGCAGTGACAAGGACAGCTCTGGGGCCAACGTCCTGACTTTC.